This TCR beta chain was sequenced for a study of blood T cells in healthy people across ages. Of note for this clonotype: Its antigen is currently unknown.

Healthy Russian Caucasian donors spanned ages about 6 to 100 years. A second PCR of 7 to 11 cycles used a sample-barcoded 5' primer and a J-beta primer mix. MiXCR, applied by TCRdb to the 5' RACE reads, yields one record per CDR3 protein. The data show about 1 million distinct CDR3 sequences, approximately 25% seen once. General study results and limits: Long-lived donors exceeded aged donors in naive CD4+ cells and diversity.

This CDR3 is built from 12 residues. V lost 4 bases, J lost 0 bases, and 4 bases lay in between. Germline V gene sequence: CDR1 SQVTM, CDR2 ANQGSEA. Another study also made use of these data, one on T cells of mothers and their children. That report notes: A slight, non-significant increase in overlap was found for related mother-child pairs relative to unrelated pairs.

Sequenced sample: blood. The receptor comes from a girl under 10 years old in good health. The gene calls are TRBV29-1 and TRBJ2-1; D not resolved. CDR3 coding DNA: TGCAGCGTTGGTATCTCCTACAATGAGCAGTTCTTC. It translates to CSVGISYNEQFF.